A selection of T cell receptor beta chains follows, all from one sample in a study of T cell changes during pregnancy in multiple sclerosis. The assay was immunoSEQ multiplex PCR, and TCRdb's table has in-frame clones only and misses some. The profile shows some 54,000 clones, 94% of them singletons. The sample in question was CD8+ T cells from peripheral blood mononuclear cells, obtained in the third trimester of pregnancy. All receptors come from a female donor with multiple sclerosis, enrolled in a pregnancy study. The CDR3 runs from the conserved cysteine through the conserved F or W. D genes are given only for firm matches. Clone size is stated in some rows and not others, as once, few, many or a class when expanded.

D gene	V gene	clone size	J gene	CDR3 DNA	CDR3 protein
.	TRBV4-1	.	TRBJ1-1	TGCGCCAGCAGCCAAGTTCCAGAAAACACTGAAGCTTTCTTT	CASSQVPENTEAFF
.	TRBV7-7	.	TRBJ2-2	TGTGCCAGCAGCTTAATGTTTTGGCCCGCGAACACCGGGGAGCTGTTTTTT	CASSLMFWPANTGELFF
TRBD2	TRBV4-2	.	TRBJ2-5	TGTGCCAGCAGCCAAGATTGGGGAGGGGAGACCCAGTACTTC	CASSQDWGGETQYF
.	TRBV19	.	TRBJ2-7	TGTGCCAGTAGTATGTCGAGTTCCTACGAGCAGTACTTC	CASSMSSSYEQYF
.	TRBV19	.	TRBJ2-1	TGTGCCAGTAGTATCGGAAGCGTAGGCAATGAGCAGTTCTTC	CASSIGSVGNEQFF
TRBD2	TRBV9	.	TRBJ2-7	TGTGCCAGCAGCGTAGGGTCAGCGGGGAGCTACGAGCAGTACTTC	CASSVGSAGSYEQYF
TRBD2	TRBV7-9	.	TRBJ2-5	TGTGCCAGCAGCTTAGCGGGACTAGCGGCAATCCAAGAGACCCAGTACTTC	CASSLAGLAAIQETQYF
.	TRBV6-1	.	TRBJ2-7	TGTGCCAGCAGTGAGTGGACAGCACCCTCCTACGAGCAGTACTTC	CASSEWTAPSYEQYF
.	TRBV11-2	few	TRBJ1-2	TGTGCCAGCAGCTTGGACAGATCCTATGGCTACACCTTC	CASSLDRSYGYTF
TRBD1	TRBV16	.	TRBJ1-1	TGTGCCAGCAGCCTGGGACAGGGAGGTATGAACACTGAAGCTTTCTTT	CASSLGQGGMNTEAFF
TRBD2	TRBV4-3	.	TRBJ2-2	TGCGCCAGCAGCCAAGATTCCGCGGGAGCCGGGGAGCTGTTTTTT	CASSQDSAGAGELFF
TRBD2	TRBV2	.	TRBJ2-1	TGTGCCAGCCGAGGACTAGGGAACAATGAGCAGTTCTTC	CASRGLGNNEQFF
.	TRBV7-9	.	TRBJ2-5	TGTGCCAGTGAGGAGGAGACCCAGTACTTC	CASEEETQYF
.	TRBV19	.	TRBJ2-3	TGTGCCAGTAGTATTAGCCGCACAGATACGCAGTATTTT	CASSISRTDTQYF
TRBD2	TRBV4-1	.	TRBJ2-1	TGCGCCAGCAGCCAAGAAAAGAGGGGACTAAGGACACGATACAATGAGCAGTTCTTC	CASSQEKRGLRTRYNEQFF
.	TRBV13	.	TRBJ2-1	TGTGCCAGCAGCTTAGGGTTGGGACTGGTAGACAATGAGCAGTTCTTC	CASSLGLGLVDNEQFF
TRBD2	TRBV5-4	.	TRBJ2-3	TGTGCCAGCACCTTTTTGGGACTAGCTCCAGATACGCAGTATTTT	CASTFLGLAPDTQYF
TRBD1	TRBV27	.	TRBJ2-3	TGTGCCAGCAGTTCGGACAGGGCGGATACGCAGTATTTT	CASSSDRADTQYF
TRBD1	TRBV7-9	once	TRBJ2-5	TGTGCCAGCAGCCCATTCGGACAGGGAAAGGAAGAGACCCAGTACTTC	CASSPFGQGKEETQYF
TRBD2	TRBV11-2	.	TRBJ2-1	TGTGCCAGTCCGGCCCCCCGGGCGGGAGGGTACAATGAGCAGTTCTTC	CASPAPRAGGYNEQFF
.	TRBV2	.	TRBJ2-4	TGTGCCCCCGGGATCTTAGGCAAAAACATTCAGTACTTC	CAPGILGKNIQYF
TRBD1	TRBV16	.	TRBJ1-1	TGTGCCAGCAGCCCCGAGGGACAGCTGAACACTGAAGCTTTCTTT	CASSPEGQLNTEAFF
TRBD2	TRBV11-2	.	TRBJ2-7	TGTGCCAGCAGCTCAGGGACTAGCGGGCTCTACGAGCAGTACTTC	CASSSGTSGLYEQYF
.	TRBV4-1	.	TRBJ1-1	TGCGCCAGCAGCCAAGGTCGGGGGAGGACTGAAGCTTTCTTT	CASSQGRGRTEAFF
.	TRBV10-3	.	TRBJ2-3	TGTGCCATCAGTGCGGAGGGCCTAGGCACAGATACGCAGTATTTT	CAISAEGLGTDTQYF
.	TRBV5-8	.	TRBJ2-1	TGTGCCAGCAGCTTCGGCCGCGGATACAATGAGCAGTTCTTC	CASSFGRGYNEQFF
.	TRBV5-4	.	TRBJ2-7	TGTGCCAGCAGCTTTCGCCGCCAGGGGTTTTACGAGCAGTACTTC	CASSFRRQGFYEQYF
TRBD2	TRBV7-9	.	TRBJ2-1	TGTGCCAGCAACGGACTAGCACCGAGCCTATACAATGAGCAGTTCTTC	CASNGLAPSLYNEQFF
.	TRBV5-4	.	TRBJ2-3	TGTGCCAGCAGCTTCTCTAGCCGTGGCACAGATACGCAGTATTTT	CASSFSSRGTDTQYF
TRBD1	TRBV2	.	TRBJ1-1	TGTGCCAGCAGTGAGAAGGAGGGGGCCATTACTGAAGCTTTCTTT	CASSEKEGAITEAFF
.	TRBV4-1	once	TRBJ2-1	TGCGCCAGCAGCTACCCCCGGAACAGGGACTCCTACAATGAGCAGTTCTTC	CASSYPRNRDSYNEQFF
TRBD2	TRBV27	.	TRBJ2-1	TGTGCCACCGCCACTAGCGGGAGGGCAGGTACCTACAATGAGCAGTTCTTC	CATATSGRAGTYNEQFF
TRBD1	TRBV9	.	TRBJ2-7	TGTGCCAGCAGCCCCACAGGGGGGCACGAGCAGTACTTC	CASSPTGGHEQYF
TRBD1	TRBV5-5	.	TRBJ1-2	TGTGCCAGCAGGTCGGGACAGGGGATGGATGGCTACACCTTC	CASRSGQGMDGYTF
.	TRBV19	once	TRBJ1-5	TGTGCCAGTAGTATAGGTGCACCAGATCAGCCCCAGCATTTT	CASSIGAPDQPQHF
TRBD2	TRBV4-3	.	TRBJ2-7	TGCGCCAGCAGCCCAGATACGGGACTAACCTACGAGCAGTACTTC	CASSPDTGLTYEQYF
TRBD2	TRBV6-4	.	TRBJ2-1	TGTGCCAGCAGTGACTCGACTAGCGGGTACAATGAGCAGTTCTTC	CASSDSTSGYNEQFF
TRBD1	TRBV28	.	TRBJ2-5	TGTGCCAGCAGTTTGGCACAGGGGGAGACCCAGTACTTC	CASSLAQGETQYF
.	TRBV28	.	TRBJ1-2	TGTGCCAGCAGTCTTGACTCAGATGGCTACACCTTC	CASSLDSDGYTF
.	TRBV5-1	.	TRBJ2-1	TGCGCCAGCAGCTTGGTGGGAGGACCCTCCTACAATGAGCAGTTCTTC	CASSLVGGPSYNEQFF
.	TRBV5-4	.	TRBJ2-7	TGTGCCAGCAGCTTACGTGAGCCTAAACTTTCCTACGAGCAGTACTTC	CASSLREPKLSYEQYF
.	TRBV9	.	TRBJ2-3	TGTGCCAGCAGCGCCTCGGGACTCTTCACAGATACGCAGTATTTT	CASSASGLFTDTQYF
.	TRBV7-8	.	TRBJ2-3	TGTGCCAGCAGCTTCCCAGGAAATACGCAGTATTTT	CASSFPGNTQYF
.	TRBV6-5	.	TRBJ2-1	TGTGCCAGCAGTATCAACGGGTATGAGCAGTTCTTC	CASSINGYEQFF
TRBD2	TRBV4-2	.	TRBJ2-5	TGTGCCAGCAGAAGGCTAGCGGGGGTCCAAGAGACCCAGTACTTC	CASRRLAGVQETQYF
TRBD1	TRBV14	.	TRBJ2-1	TGTGCCAGCAGCCCACACTTCGGAGACAGGGCTGGGGGTGAGCAGTTCTTC	CASSPHFGDRAGGEQFF
TRBD2	TRBV29-1	once	TRBJ2-7	TGCAGCGCCCGGGGGGGAGACACCTACGAGCAGTACTTC	CSARGGDTYEQYF